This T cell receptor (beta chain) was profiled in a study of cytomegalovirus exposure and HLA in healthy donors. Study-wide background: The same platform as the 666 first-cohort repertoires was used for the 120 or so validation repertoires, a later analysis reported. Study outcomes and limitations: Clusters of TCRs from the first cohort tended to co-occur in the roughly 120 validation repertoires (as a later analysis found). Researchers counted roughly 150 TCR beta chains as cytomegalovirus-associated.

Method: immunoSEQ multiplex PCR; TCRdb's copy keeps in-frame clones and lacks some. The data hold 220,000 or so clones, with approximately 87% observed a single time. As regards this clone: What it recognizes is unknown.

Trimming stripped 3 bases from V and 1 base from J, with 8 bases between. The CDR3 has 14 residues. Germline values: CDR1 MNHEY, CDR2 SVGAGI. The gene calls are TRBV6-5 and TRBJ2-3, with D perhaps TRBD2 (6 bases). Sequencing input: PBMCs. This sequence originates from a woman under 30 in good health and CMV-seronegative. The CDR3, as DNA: TGTGCCAGCAGTTATGGCGGGGGCACAGATACGCAGTATTTT. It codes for CASSYGGGTDTQYF.